This is a list of T cell receptor beta chains from one sample in a study of blood T cell repertoires in COVID-19. Sequenced by immunoSEQ multiplex PCR; TCRdb stores in-frame clones only, minus some. The sample yields 60,000 to 75,000 clones, around 80% seen once. Sequenced: peripheral blood. All receptors come from a man aged 55 to 70 with active or convalescent COVID-19. Each CDR3 is given with its conserved first and last residue. A D gene is named only where the DNA matches it firmly. The size entry is marked missing in some rows and otherwise reads once, few, many or a size class.

clone_size: .
v_call: TRBV18
d_call: .
j_call: TRBJ2-3
cdr3_nt: TGTGCCAGCTCACCCCGAACCAGGACAGATACGCAGTATTTT
cdr3_aa: CASSPRTRTDTQYF

clone_size: .
v_call: TRBV5-6
d_call: .
j_call: TRBJ1-1
cdr3_nt: TGTGCCAGCAATCGCCGGGGGAACACTGAAGCTTTCTTT
cdr3_aa: CASNRRGNTEAFF

clone_size: .
v_call: TRBV19
d_call: .
j_call: TRBJ1-3
cdr3_nt: TGTGCCACCGATACAGGGTACTCCGGAAACACCATATATTTT
cdr3_aa: CATDTGYSGNTIYF

clone_size: .
v_call: TRBV30
d_call: .
j_call: TRBJ1-3
cdr3_nt: TGTGCCTGGAGTGTCCCCAGGATCTCTGGAAACACCATATATTTT
cdr3_aa: CAWSVPRISGNTIYF

clone_size: few
v_call: TRBV5-1
d_call: TRBD1
j_call: TRBJ1-4
cdr3_nt: TGCGCCAGCAGCTTGGGGACAGGGCCAGATGAAAAACTGTTTTTT
cdr3_aa: CASSLGTGPDEKLFF

clone_size: many
v_call: TRBV9
d_call: .
j_call: TRBJ1-2
cdr3_nt: TGTGCCAGCAGCACCAGCGGGGGGCTTGGTGGCTACACCTTC
cdr3_aa: CASSTSGGLGGYTF

clone_size: .
v_call: TRBV5-1
d_call: .
j_call: TRBJ2-3
cdr3_nt: TGCGCCAGCAGCTTGGGGGGAGTCACAGATACGCAGTATTTT
cdr3_aa: CASSLGGVTDTQYF

clone_size: .
v_call: TRBV20-1
d_call: .
j_call: TRBJ2-3
cdr3_nt: TGCAGTGCCCCTCGGGGGAATACGCAGTATTTT
cdr3_aa: CSAPRGNTQYF

clone_size: .
v_call: TRBV4-1
d_call: TRBD1
j_call: TRBJ1-1
cdr3_nt: TGCGCCAGCAGCCAATTCACAGGGGACACTGAAGCTTTCTTT
cdr3_aa: CASSQFTGDTEAFF

clone_size: .
v_call: TRBV5-5
d_call: .
j_call: TRBJ1-5
cdr3_nt: TGTGCCAGCAGCTTGAGTCAGGACAGAGATCAGCCCCAGCATTTT
cdr3_aa: CASSLSQDRDQPQHF

clone_size: .
v_call: TRBV29-1
d_call: TRBD1
j_call: TRBJ2-5
cdr3_nt: TGCAGCGTTGACACGGGACAGCAAGAGACCCAGTACTTC
cdr3_aa: CSVDTGQQETQYF

clone_size: few
v_call: TRBV9
d_call: .
j_call: TRBJ1-6
cdr3_nt: TGTGCCAGCAACCGGGACATGGATAATTCACCCCTCCACTTT
cdr3_aa: CASNRDMDNSPLHF

clone_size: hyperexpanded
v_call: TRBV4-1
d_call: .
j_call: TRBJ1-5
cdr3_nt: TGCGCCAGCAGCCAAGAAGGAGGTGGCCTTAGGGCCCAGCATTTT
cdr3_aa: CASSQEGGGLRAQHF

clone_size: .
v_call: TRBV28
d_call: .
j_call: TRBJ1-4
cdr3_nt: TGTGCCAGCAGTTTGGGGCAAATTGAAAAACTGTTTTTT
cdr3_aa: CASSLGQIEKLFF

clone_size: .
v_call: TRBV29-1
d_call: .
j_call: TRBJ1-1
cdr3_nt: TGCAGACAGGGACCCCGGAGACTGAACACTGAAGCTTTCTTT
cdr3_aa: CRQGPRRLNTEAFF

clone_size: many
v_call: TRBV27
d_call: TRBD2
j_call: TRBJ2-3
cdr3_nt: TGTGCCAGCAGAAGCGGGGGGGCCGTAGATACGCAGTATTTT
cdr3_aa: CASRSGGAVDTQYF

clone_size: .
v_call: TRBV29-1
d_call: TRBD1
j_call: TRBJ1-5
cdr3_nt: TGCAGCGCTGGGACAGGGAGGATCGATCAGCCCCAGCATTTT
cdr3_aa: CSAGTGRIDQPQHF

clone_size: .
v_call: TRBV3-1/TRBV3-2
d_call: .
j_call: TRBJ2-2
cdr3_nt: TGTGCCAGCAGCCAAGATTGGGGAGCCGGGGAGCTGTTTTTT
cdr3_aa: CASSQDWGAGELFF

clone_size: .
v_call: TRBV27
d_call: TRBD1
j_call: TRBJ1-2
cdr3_nt: TGTGCCAGCAGTTTATTGGCAGGGGGCGGGTATGGCTACACCTTC
cdr3_aa: CASSLLAGGGYGYTF

clone_size: .
v_call: TRBV6-5
d_call: .
j_call: TRBJ2-4
cdr3_nt: TGTGCCAGCAGTTACGCCAGGGAAGATGGCAAAAACATTCAGTACTTC
cdr3_aa: CASSYAREDGKNIQYF

clone_size: few
v_call: TRBV6-5
d_call: TRBD1
j_call: TRBJ2-7
cdr3_nt: TGTGCCAGCAGTTACCCGGACAGGGGCGAGCAGTACTTC
cdr3_aa: CASSYPDRGEQYF

clone_size: .
v_call: TRBV20-1
d_call: .
j_call: TRBJ1-2
cdr3_nt: TGCAGTGCTAGAACCAGGGGCGGCTACACCTTC
cdr3_aa: CSARTRGGYTF

clone_size: .
v_call: TRBV18
d_call: TRBD1
j_call: TRBJ2-1
cdr3_nt: TGTGCCAGCTCAGACCCCGGGACAGGGGCGGTCTTC
cdr3_aa: CASSDPGTGAVF

clone_size: many
v_call: TRBV7-2
d_call: .
j_call: TRBJ1-3
cdr3_nt: TGTGCCAGCAGCTTAGGAAATTCAGGGTTGGAAGGAAACACCATATATTTT
cdr3_aa: CASSLGNSGLEGNTIYF

clone_size: .
v_call: TRBV7-6
d_call: TRBD2
j_call: TRBJ2-2
cdr3_nt: TGTGCCAGCAGCTTTAGTGGTCGACTAGCGGGGGACCCGAACACCGGGGAGCTGTTTTTT
cdr3_aa: CASSFSGRLAGDPNTGELFF

clone_size: once
v_call: TRBV10-3
d_call: .
j_call: TRBJ1-2
cdr3_nt: TGTGCCATCAGTGAGGGAGAACCCTATGGCTACACCTTC
cdr3_aa: CAISEGEPYGYTF

clone_size: .
v_call: TRBV5-4
d_call: .
j_call: TRBJ2-1
cdr3_nt: TGTGCCAGCAGCTTGGTTCTCGGGAATGAGCAGTTCTTC
cdr3_aa: CASSLVLGNEQFF

clone_size: .
v_call: TRBV7-6
d_call: .
j_call: TRBJ1-3
cdr3_nt: TGTGCCAGCAGCGACCGGACAGATAACTCTGGAAACACCATATATTTT
cdr3_aa: CASSDRTDNSGNTIYF

clone_size: .
v_call: TRBV10-3
d_call: TRBD2
j_call: TRBJ2-5
cdr3_nt: TGTGCCATCAGTGAGTCCGGCGGGGGGGCAGCAGAGACCCAGTACTTC
cdr3_aa: CAISESGGGAAETQYF

clone_size: .
v_call: TRBV6-5
d_call: TRBD1
j_call: TRBJ1-2
cdr3_nt: TGTGCCAGCAGTCGAACGGACAGGAACTATGGCTACACCTTC
cdr3_aa: CASSRTDRNYGYTF

clone_size: .
v_call: TRBV7-9
d_call: TRBD2
j_call: TRBJ2-3
cdr3_nt: TGTGCTGTCGACCAGGGACTAGCGGCCACAGATACGCAGTATTTT
cdr3_aa: CAVDQGLAATDTQYF

clone_size: .
v_call: TRBV18
d_call: TRBD1
j_call: TRBJ1-2
cdr3_nt: TGTGCCAGCTCACGGGGGGACAGTCTTTATGGCTACACCTTC
cdr3_aa: CASSRGDSLYGYTF

clone_size: .
v_call: TRBV4-3
d_call: .
j_call: TRBJ1-2
cdr3_nt: TGCGCCAGCAGCCAAGATTCAGGTCAACTTTATGGCTACACCTTC
cdr3_aa: CASSQDSGQLYGYTF

clone_size: .
v_call: TRBV4-3
d_call: TRBD1
j_call: TRBJ2-7
cdr3_nt: TGCGCCAGCAGCCTCCGGGCAGGGGGCTCCTACGAGCAGTACTTC
cdr3_aa: CASSLRAGGSYEQYF

clone_size: .
v_call: TRBV10-3
d_call: .
j_call: TRBJ2-1
cdr3_nt: TGTGCCATCAGTGAAGGTGAGGACTCAACCTCCTACAATGAGCAGTTCTTC
cdr3_aa: CAISEGEDSTSYNEQFF

clone_size: .
v_call: TRBV24-1
d_call: .
j_call: TRBJ2-1
cdr3_nt: TGTGCCACCAGTGGCCCTGGGCCTACCGATGAGCAGTTCTTC
cdr3_aa: CATSGPGPTDEQFF

clone_size: few
v_call: TRBV2
d_call: .
j_call: TRBJ2-1
cdr3_nt: TGTGCCAGCAGTGAATATTACTATCTCAATGAGCAGTTCTTC
cdr3_aa: CASSEYYYLNEQFF

clone_size: .
v_call: TRBV5-1
d_call: TRBD1
j_call: TRBJ2-5
cdr3_nt: TGCGCCAGCGGGACAGGGGATCAAGAGACCCAGTACTTC
cdr3_aa: CASGTGDQETQYF

clone_size: .
v_call: TRBV7-2
d_call: .
j_call: TRBJ2-3
cdr3_nt: TGTGCCAGCAGCTTAGGGGCATCGACGGCAGATACGCAGTATTTT
cdr3_aa: CASSLGASTADTQYF

clone_size: .
v_call: TRBV3-1/TRBV3-2
d_call: TRBD2
j_call: TRBJ2-6
cdr3_nt: TGTGCCAGCAGCCATCTAGCGGGGGGCCTCTCTGGGGCCAACGTCCTGACTTTC
cdr3_aa: CASSHLAGGLSGANVLTF